The clone carrying this T cell receptor (beta chain) was picked up many times. Using unique molecular identifiers, the investigators prepared the TCRbeta library. MiXCR, applied by TCRdb to the PCR reads, yields one record per CDR3 protein. In the table there are about 590,000 distinct CDR3 sequences, 10% to 15% of which are singletons. The entry originates in a study of T-cell reconstitution after alpha-beta-depleted transplantation in children. CDR3 length: 17 amino acids. The sequence derives from a male patient under 18 who had a stem cell transplant for acute myeloid leukemia, so the T cells may come from the graft donor. The V gene is TRBV21-1, the J gene TRBJ2-2; the table assigns TRBD1, which was not confirmed against the DNA. TRBV21-1 is marked as a pseudogene. Sequencing was performed on PBMCs, mostly from graft donor cells, taken 360 days after TCRalphabeta/CD19-depleted stem cell transplant. CDR3 sequence (DNA): TGTGCCAGCAGCGTTTTCCGCTCGGGGGAAAACACCGGGGAGCTGTTTTTT. Amino acid sequence: CASSVFRSGENTGELFF.